A single sample gave rise to the 20 T cell receptor beta chains below, sequenced in a study of T cells after yellow fever vaccination. TCRdb re-analysed the 5' RACE reads in MiXCR, keeping a single row per CDR3 protein. This sample yields about 300,000 distinct CDR3 sequences, of which 8.7% are seen a single time; 3% to 4% belongs to the top ten. The source material was CD4+ T cells sorted from PBMCs, sampled 5 days after the yellow fever booster vaccination. The receptors were sampled from a man between 18 and 35 years old who received the YFV17D yellow fever vaccine.

There are many counts of this clonotype. CDR3: CASSQEGVHEQYV. CDR3 sequence (DNA): TGTGCCAGCAGCCAAGAAGGAGTCCACGAGCAGTACGTC. The genes are TRBV3-1 and TRBJ2-7; unclear D gene. The CDR3 is 13 residues long. The V gene's germline CDR1 is LGHDT and CDR2 YNNKEL (reference sequence). With 0 bases removed from V and 5 bases from J, the gap between germline ends came to 8 bases.

The CDR3 loop reads CASSLTGKVGEQYV. The CDR3 DNA follows: TGTGCCAGCAGTCTCACAGGGAAGGTAGGCGAGCAGTACGTC. The chain has TRBV28 and TRBJ2-7; a weak D match, TRBD1 (6 bases). V gave up 5 bases and J gave up 6 bases, with 17 bases separating them. Germline V gene sequence: CDR1 MDHEN, CDR2 SYDVKM. This CDR3 spans 14 amino acids.

This clonotype has more than one count but fewer than ten. J is TRBJ2-2 and V is TRBV7-3, with unresolved D. The ends were cut back, 2 bases at V and 3 bases at J, with 7 bases in the middle. Germline-derived CDR1 and CDR2 are SGHTA and FQGTGA. This CDR3 spans 14 amino acids. CDR3 loop: CASSLAAYTGELFF. Here the CDR3 DNA reads TGTGCCAGCAGCTTAGCGGCCTACACCGGGGAGCTGTTTTTT. Full variable domain (outside the CDR3, taken from reference TRBV7-3 and TRBJ2-2): GAGVSQTPSNKVTEKGKYVELRCDPISGHTALYWYRQSLGQGPEFLIYFQGTGAADDSGLPNDRFFAVRPEGSVSTLKIQRTERGDSAVYLCASSLAAYTGELFFGEGSRLTVL.

The table lists this clonotype with a few counts. The chain is built from TRBV7-2 and TRBJ1-2, with a possible D match to TRBD1 (5 bases). CDR3 size: 16 residues. Trimming removed 6 bases from V and 3 bases from J, with 20 bases in between. CDR1 and CDR2 from the germline V gene are SGHTA and FQGNSA. The CDR3: CASSSAGSSLDYGYTF. CDR3 coding DNA: TGTGCCAGCAGTTCCGCAGGGTCTTCCCTGGACTATGGCTACACCTTC.

CDR3 sequence reads: CASSSRGEQYF. In DNA, the CDR3 is TGTGCCAGCAGTTCTCGGGGCGAGCAGTACTTC. The chain employs TRBV12-3 or TRBV12-4 and TRBJ2-7; a possible D gene is TRBD2 (5 bases). There are 11 residues in the CDR3. Trimming removed 4 bases at V and 6 bases at J, with 7 bases between.

This clonotype occurred a few times. The V gene is TRBV5-1, the J gene TRBJ1-1; D uncertain. Germline V gives CDR1 SGHRS, CDR2 YFSETQ. This CDR3 has 12 amino acids. V lost 0 bases, J lost 8 bases, and 8 bases lay in between. The CDR3 spells CASSLGEGEAFF. As DNA, the CDR3 is TGCGCCAGCAGCTTGGGGGAAGGGGAAGCTTTCTTT.

The chain uses TRBV5-1 and TRBJ2-5, with 8 positions matching TRBD1. The germline V gene encodes CDR1 SGHRS and CDR2 YFSETQ. This CDR3 is built from 13 residues. V dropped 2 bases and J dropped 4; count of bases not matched to a gene: 1. The CDR3 loop is CASSLQGVETQYF. The CDR3 nucleotides are TGCGCCAGCAGCTTACAGGGGGTAGAGACCCAGTACTTC.

This clonotype was seen a handful of times. The V and J genes are TRBV3-1 and TRBJ1-1, with a possible D match to TRBD1 (6 bases). The CDR3 is 14 amino acids. V lost 2 bases to trimming and J lost 4 bases, with 11 bases between them. Looked up from germline, CDR1 is LGHDT and CDR2 is YNNKEL (reference sequence). Here the CDR3 reads CASSQTQGSTEAFF. CDR3 sequence (DNA): TGTGCCAGCAGCCAAACTCAGGGGAGCACTGAAGCTTTCTTT.

This clonotype has a handful of counts. This chain joins TRBV28 and TRBJ2-1; D call uncertain. Germline lookup yields CDR1 MDHEN and CDR2 SYDVKM. V shed 8 bases and J shed 2 bases, with 13 bases lying between them. The CDR3 consists of 14 residues. For the CDR3, the DNA is TGTGCCAGCGCGGACCGTAAAGCCTACAATGAGCAGTTCTTC. Protein sequence: CASADRKAYNEQFF.

This clonotype has a handful of counts. The gene calls are TRBV7-2 and TRBJ2-1, with 8 bases fitting TRBD2. Losses at the gene ends were 5 bases for V and 0 bases for J; bases not matched to a gene: 21. The CDR3 spans 21 residues. The germline CDR1 and CDR2 sequences are SGHTA and FQGNSA. In DNA, the CDR3 is TGTGCCAGCAGCACTCCCTTTACCGGGACTAGTAGCTCCAGCTCCTACAATGAGCAGTTCTTC. Encoded protein: CASSTPFTGTSSSSSYNEQFF.

V gene TRBV27 combines with J gene TRBJ2-7; perhaps TRBD1 as D (5 bases). Germline CDR1 reads MNHEY; CDR2 reads SMNVEV (reference sequence). The CDR3 covers 15 residues. With 5 bases removed from V and 7 bases from J, the gap between germline ends came to 21 bases. The CDR3 protein is CASSLGPEEKGEQYF. CDR3 DNA sequence: TGTGCCAGCAGTCTAGGCCCAGAAGAAAAGGGGGAGCAGTACTTC.

The V and J genes are TRBV5-1 and TRBJ2-1, with D perhaps TRBD1 (6 bases). Trimming took 0 bases from V and 5 from J, leaving 18 bases between them. There are 17 residues in the CDR3. Looked up from germline, CDR1 is SGHRS and CDR2 is YFSETQ. The CDR3 coding sequence is TGCGCCAGCAGCTTGGTTCCCGGGACACAAAATGACAATGAGCAGTTCTTC. Encoded protein: CASSLVPGTQNDNEQFF. Filled out from reference TRBV5-1 and TRBJ2-1, the complete variable domain reads KAGVTQTPRYLIKTRGQQVTLSCSPISGHRSVSWYQQTPGQGLQFLFEYFSETQRNKGNFPGRFSGRQFSNSRSEMNVSTLELGDSALYLCASSLVPGTQNDNEQFFGPGTRLTVL.

This clonotype showed up just a few times. This sequence joins TRBV5-1 and TRBJ1-1; 7 bases agree with TRBD1. The CDR3 is made up of 16 amino acids. The germline gives CDR1 SGHRS, CDR2 YFSETQ. After removal of 4 bases from V and 0 bases from J, the junction contained 9 bases not matched to a gene. The CDR3: CASSLPGTAMNTEAFF. The DNA of the CDR3 is TGCGCCAGCAGCCTCCCCGGGACAGCGATGAACACTGAAGCTTTCTTT.

In this sample, this clonotype turned up many times. The chain couples TRBV12-3 or TRBV12-4 to TRBJ1-3; weak D call: TRBD1 (5 bases). V was shortened by 6 bases and J by 2 bases, with 11 bases between the two germline ends. The CDR3 extends over 14 amino acids. The CDR3 reads CASRGTSTGNTIYF. CDR3 bases: TGTGCCAGCAGGGGGACCTCTACTGGAAACACCATATATTTT.

The chain has TRBV6-6 and TRBJ2-2, with D possibly TRBD1 on 5 matching bases. Germline CDR1 MNHNY, CDR2 SVGAGI (reference sequence). V was shortened by 3 bases and J by 0 bases, with 11 bases between the two germline ends. The CDR3 is 16 amino acids. In nucleotides, the CDR3 is TGTGCCAGCAGTTATTGGAAGGGGACGAACACCGGGGAGCTGTTTTTT. Translated: CASSYWKGTNTGELFF.

A few counts support this clonotype. The chain couples TRBV7-2 to TRBJ2-2; 12 bases are shared with TRBD2. Germline loops: CDR1 SGHTA, CDR2 FQGNSA. After removal of 4 bases from V and 5 bases from J, the junction contained 5 bases not matched to a gene. The CDR3 spans 16 residues. The CDR3 spells CASSSGLAGHTGELFF. CDR3 nucleotides: TGTGCCAGCAGCTCGGGACTAGCGGGTCATACCGGGGAGCTGTTTTTT. Drawing the rest from reference TRBV7-2 and TRBJ2-2, the complete variable domain is GAGVSQSPSNKVTEKGKDVELRCDPISGHTALYWYRQSLGQGLEFLIYFQGNSAPDKSGLPSDRFSAERTGGSVSTLTIQRTQQEDSAVYLCASSSGLAGHTGELFFGEGSRLTVL.

This clonotype has more than one count but fewer than ten. V gene TRBV29-1 combines with J gene TRBJ2-3; D possibly corresponds to TRBD1 (5 bases). Germline values: CDR1 SQVTM, CDR2 ANQGSEA. The V gene lost 4 bases and the J gene lost 5 bases, with 13 bases spanning the gap. This CDR3 comprises 13 residues. The CDR3 DNA reads TGCAGCGTTGTTAGGGGAAGGGGAGATACGCAGTATTTT. As protein: CSVVRGRGDTQYF.

This clonotype came up a few times. V usage is TRBV4-1 and J usage is TRBJ2-3; D gene ambiguous. Germline assignment: CDR1 MGHRA and CDR2 YSYEKL. The CDR3 spans 14 residues. V gave up 4 bases and J gave up 2 bases, with 10 bases separating them. The CDR3 region is CASSRSGFTDTQYF. The CDR3 region has the DNA TGCGCCAGCAGCCGTTCAGGTTTCACAGATACGCAGTATTTT.

CDR3 bases: TGTGCCATCAGCCCCGGACAGGGGGGTGCAAATTCACCCCTCCACTTT. Its protein product is CAISPGQGGANSPLHF. This rearrangement joins TRBV10-3 to TRBJ1-6, with 10 positions matching TRBD1. CDR1 is ENHRY, CDR2 SYGVKD, per germline. This CDR3 contains 16 residues. V was pared by 6 bases and J by 7 bases, with 9 bases of the junction left unmatched.

This clonotype has at least ten counts. V gene TRBV7-9 combines with J gene TRBJ2-7; TRBD1 might be the D (5 bases). CDR1 is SEHNR, CDR2 FQNEAQ, per germline (reference sequence). This CDR3 contains 18 residues. V lost 1 base and J lost 0, with 19 bases in between. The CDR3 here is CASSLVNRMGLSSYEQYF. Written as DNA, the CDR3 is TGTGCCAGCAGCTTAGTTAACAGGATGGGGCTCAGCTCCTACGAGCAGTACTTC.